The clone carrying this T cell receptor beta chain was picked up a small number of times. Its cognate antigen is unknown. Trimming at V came to 3 bases and at J to 2 bases, leaving 7 bases not matched to a gene. CDR1 and CDR2 from the germline V gene are GTSNPN and SVGIG (reference sequence). CDR3 size: 14 residues. This record belongs to a study of CD4+ T cells in melanoma. Study findings and constraints: CD8+ T cell, macrophage and B cell function reportedly correlated with neoantigen-specific CD4+ T cells.

Clones were sequenced by immunoSEQ multiplex PCR, and TCRdb holds only the in-frame ones, with some missing. The sample holds 50,000 to 60,000 clones; roughly 69% are singletons and the top ten take roughly 4.8%. The TCR originated in a human donor with melanoma. The rearrangement joins TRBV30 to TRBJ2-7, with 7 bases lining up with TRBD1. The sequencing input was tumor tissue. This chain's CDR3 is CAWSRGMTTYEQYF. The CDR3 DNA reads TGTGCCTGGAGCAGGGGGATGACAACCTACGAGCAGTACTTC.